The rows below give T cell receptor beta chains drawn from one sample of a study of beta chain features in type 1 diabetes. TCRdb's table, derived via immunoSEQ multiplex PCR, lists solely in-frame clones and lacks some. The sample records under 250,000 clones, about 30% being singletons. The sample taken for sequencing was central memory CD4+ T cells from blood. These receptor sequences come from a man aged 30 to 45 in good health. CDR3s include the opening cysteine and the closing phenylalanine or tryptophan. The D gene is left open where the match is weak. Size is stated for part of the rows, as once, few or many counts, or as a class when the clone is expanded.

size	V	D	J	DNA	CDR3
few	TRBV2	NA	TRBJ2-7	TGTGCCAGCAATTCAGACACCTACGAGCAGTACTTC	CASNSDTYEQYF
few	TRBV28	NA	TRBJ2-5	TGTGCCAGCAGTATACCATTTGGGCGGAGAGGGCAAGAGACCCAGTACTTC	CASSIPFGRRGQETQYF
NA	TRBV4-1	NA	TRBJ2-7	TGCGCCAGCAGCCAAGATCGGACCGTACGTAACTTC	CASSQDRTVRNF
NA	TRBV11-2	NA	TRBJ2-1	TGTGCCAGCAGCTTAGCTGGGGGAGTGGGAAATGAGCAGTTCTTC	CASSLAGGVGNEQFF
many	TRBV7-2	NA	TRBJ2-3	TGTGCCAGCAGCTTAGCAGTCCAGGGTACGCAGTATTTT	CASSLAVQGTQYF
NA	TRBV7-2	NA	TRBJ2-7	TGTGCCAGCAGCCAAAGCTTAGAGTTAAAAGAGACACATTGCTTC	CASSQSLELKETHCF
NA	TRBV30	NA	TRBJ1-1	TGTGCCTGGAGTGTAGGCCGCAAAGGGGAAGCTTTCTTT	CAWSVGRKGEAFF
few	TRBV15	NA	TRBJ1-1	TGTGCCACCAGCCCTGCAGGTGGTGCAGGGGAGGCTTTCTTT	CATSPAGGAGEAFF
NA	TRBV29-1	NA	TRBJ2-1	TGCAGCGTTGAAAACGGTGGGCAGTTCTTC	CSVENGGQFF
few	TRBV6-6	NA	TRBJ2-5	TGTGCCAGCAGTTACTCGACTGAGCGGTGGGAGACCCAGTACTTC	CASSYSTERWETQYF
few	TRBV10-3	NA	TRBJ1-5	TGTGCCATCAGTGAGGGGAGTATGAATGCTCCCCAGCATTTT	CAISEGSMNAPQHF
NA	TRBV5-6	NA	TRBJ2-5	TGTGCCAGCAGTTACAGCCTCGGACCCCCCCCCTGGGAGACCCAGTACTTC	CASSYSLGPPPWETQYF
few	TRBV7-2	TRBD1	TRBJ1-5	TGTGCCAGCAGCTTCGGGACAGGGGGAGCGGTATCCCAGCATTTT	CASSFGTGGAVSQHF
few	TRBV11-2	NA	TRBJ1-1	TGTGCCAGCAGCCCTAATTTCAGGGGCACTGAAGCTTTCTTT	CASSPNFRGTEAFF
few	TRBV7-7	TRBD2	TRBJ2-4	TGTGCCAGCAGCTCCGAACGACTAGCTTACTATAGACAGTACTTC	CASSSERLAYYRQYF
NA	TRBV30	NA	TRBJ2-1	TGTGCCTGGAGTGTACGAGGGACGTATGGGGGTGAGCAGTTCTTC	CAWSVRGTYGGEQFF
few	TRBV9	TRBD1	TRBJ2-5	TGTGCCAGCAGCGTGGACAGGGGCCAAGAGACCCAGTACTTC	CASSVDRGQETQYF
NA	TRBV28	NA	TRBJ2-1	TGTGCCAGCAGTTTTGCCGGGACCCACTGGGGGCAGTTCTTC	CASSFAGTHWGQFF
few	TRBV5-1	TRBD2	TRBJ2-1	TGCGCCAGCAGCCCGGAGGGGGCTAGCGGGAGGGCCTATGAGCAGTTCTTC	CASSPEGASGRAYEQFF
few	TRBV27	NA	TRBJ2-7	TGTGCCAGCTCTATGACCTCCTACGAGCAGTACTTC	CASSMTSYEQYF
few	TRBV29-1	NA	TRBJ1-5	TGCAGCGTTGCACAGGGCGGCAATCAGCCCCAGCATTTT	CSVAQGGNQPQHF
few	TRBV5-6	NA	TRBJ2-7	TGTGCCAGCAGCAACTCGTGGCTCAGCCGGACATCCTACGAGCAGTACTTC	CASSNSWLSRTSYEQYF
NA	TRBV7-2	NA	TRBJ2-7	TGTGCCAGCAGGAAACCCGGGGCCCTGGAGCAGTACTTC	CASRKPGALEQYF
NA	TRBV5-5	TRBD1	TRBJ2-5	TGTGCCAGCAGCTTGGTCCCGGGACAGGGGAGAGAGACCCAGTACTTC	CASSLVPGQGRETQYF
NA	TRBV6-1	NA	TRBJ2-5	TGTGCCAGCAGGGAGACTGGAGGCGGGACCCAGTACTTC	CASRETGGGTQYF
NA	TRBV15	TRBD1	TRBJ1-5	TGTGCCACCAGCAGACCCGGGACAGGGCTCCGCAATCAGCCCCAGCATTTT	CATSRPGTGLRNQPQHF
few	TRBV18	NA	TRBJ2-1	TGTGCCAGCTCACCCTCAGGCAATCTGCCCCACAATGAGCAGTTCTTC	CASSPSGNLPHNEQFF
few	TRBV4-2	NA	TRBJ2-1	TGTGCCAGCAGCCAAGATAGAATGAGCACTGAGCAGTTCTTC	CASSQDRMSTEQFF
NA	TRBV7-8	TRBD2	TRBJ2-5	TGTGCCAGCAGCTCCCCGGGGGGGGGACAAGAGACCCAGTACTTC	CASSSPGGGQETQYF
NA	TRBV6-5	NA	TRBJ2-3	TGTGCCAGCGGGGTTCGGACAAGGTCCACAGATACGCAGTATTTT	CASGVRTRSTDTQYF
NA	TRBV7-6	TRBD1	TRBJ2-3	TGTGCCAGCAGCTTAGGACAGGGGGGCATCACAGATACGCAGTATTTT	CASSLGQGGITDTQYF
few	TRBV5-1	TRBD1	TRBJ1-1	TGCGCCAGCAGCTTGGGCGGGACAGAAAACACTGAAGCTTTCTTT	CASSLGGTENTEAFF
NA	TRBV11-2	NA	TRBJ2-1	TGTGCCAGCAGCTTAGATAGAGTAGCCGGGGATGAGCAGTTCTTC	CASSLDRVAGDEQFF
few	TRBV15	TRBD2	TRBJ2-1	TGTGCCACCAGGGGGACTAGCGGGGTCGTTTCCTACAATGAGCAGTTCTTC	CATRGTSGVVSYNEQFF
NA	TRBV7-2	NA	TRBJ2-3	TGTGCCAGCAGCCGACCACCAGGGGTAGATACGCAGTATTTT	CASSRPPGVDTQYF
few	TRBV10-3	TRBD2	TRBJ2-5	TGTGCCATCAGGCGGGAGCCTGACCAAGAGACCCAGTACTTC	CAIRREPDQETQYF
NA	TRBV7-7	NA	TRBJ1-5	TGTGCCAGCAGCTTAGCTCGCCAGGAGTATCAGCCCCAGCATTTT	CASSLARQEYQPQHF
NA	TRBV29-1	NA	TRBJ2-7	TGCAGTGCAGGACATGGGAGAGACGAGCAGTACTTC	CSAGHGRDEQYF
few	TRBV29-1	NA	TRBJ1-1	TGCAGCGTTGAAGCAGGCCACAAGGGCACTGAAGCTTTCTTT	CSVEAGHKGTEAFF
NA	TRBV29-1	NA	TRBJ2-5	TGCAGCGTCGTTCAGGGCCCTCAAGAGACCCAGTACTTC	CSVVQGPQETQYF
few	TRBV29-1	TRBD2	TRBJ2-1	TGCAGCGTTGAGATGGCGGGAGGGTTACATGAGCAGTTCTTC	CSVEMAGGLHEQFF
once	TRBV2	NA	TRBJ2-3	TGTGCCAGCACCCCACGCCATCGGGCAGATACGCAGTATTTT	CASTPRHRADTQYF
NA	TRBV23-1	NA	TRBJ1-1	TGCGCCAGCGGCCTCGGGCAGCTGAACACTGAAGCTTTCTTT	CASGLGQLNTEAFF
few	TRBV11-2	NA	TRBJ1-2	TGTGCCAGCAGTTTGTATAGCTATGGCTACACCTTC	CASSLYSYGYTF
many	TRBV7-2	NA	TRBJ1-2	TGTGCCAGCAGCCCGGCGACAGGAACCTATGGCTACACCTTC	CASSPATGTYGYTF
NA	TRBV7-2	NA	TRBJ2-7	TGTGCCAGCAGCTTAGCCCCCCGGGACGGAAAGTACTTC	CASSLAPRDGKYF
few	TRBV29-1	NA	TRBJ2-1	TGCAGCGGGGACAGGACTAGCCACTCCTACAATGAGCAGTTCTTC	CSGDRTSHSYNEQFF
NA	TRBV10-3	TRBD2	TRBJ2-1	TGTGCCATCAGTGAGATTGCGGGGGATCTCCCCCCAAATGAGCAGTTCTTC	CAISEIAGDLPPNEQFF